This T cell receptor (beta chain) stems from a study of post-analysis software for immune sequencing data. At the level of the study: Some patients lacked subtype; others had relapsing-remitting, secondary progressive or progressive-relapsing disease. Study-level findings and limits: Controls had lower frequencies than patients of five or six TRBV segments, which included TRBV5-6, TRBV5-1 and TRBV20-1.

Unique molecular identifiers were carried by the TCR beta cDNA libraries. A population of 1 to 10 million T cells gave rise to about 500,000 cDNA molecules. MiXCR, run by TCRdb on the PCR reads, gives a single entry per CDR3 protein. The table records around 710,000 distinct CDR3 sequences, approximately 44% of them present only once. This clonotype was seen more than once but under ten times. The antigen is undetermined. Germline V gene sequence: CDR1 MDHEN, CDR2 SYDVKM. The CDR3 runs to 16 residues. The J segment lost 4 bases and the V segment lost 5 bases, leaving 7 bases of the junction unmatched. Sequencing was carried out using blood. The TCR comes from a girl aged 10 to 17 with multiple sclerosis. The chain combines TRBV28 with TRBJ2-1; 11 bases are shared with TRBD1. This CDR3 is CASSPGQGAVYNEQFF. Written as DNA, the CDR3 is TGTGCCAGCAGTCCAGGACAGGGGGCGGTTTACAATGAGCAGTTCTTC.